Listed here are 28 T cell receptor beta chains from one sample, sequenced in a study of cytomegalovirus exposure and HLA in healthy donors. Use of 60 Vbeta and 13 Jbeta primers characterized the PCR. Some clones are missing from TCRdb's copy, which holds only in-frame ones; the method was immunoSEQ multiplex PCR. The profile shows approximately 210,000 clones, roughly three quarters of them singletons. The sequenced material came from PBMCs. These receptors were taken from a male donor in good health and CMV-seropositive.

This clone has just a few counts. The rearrangement joins TRBV19 to TRBJ2-3; a possible D gene is TRBD2 (6 bases). Trimming removed 8 bases from V and 4 bases from J, with 16 bases in between. The germline gives CDR1 LNHDA, CDR2 SQIVND (reference sequence). CDR3 length: 14 residues. Here the CDR3 DNA reads TGTGCCAGTGACCCTCATGGCGGGGCAGATACGCAGTATTTT. Its protein is CASDPHGGADTQYF.

V usage is TRBV28 and J usage is TRBJ2-2, with D maybe TRBD2 (6 bases). This CDR3 contains 15 residues. Germline V lookup: CDR1 MDHEN, CDR2 SYDVKM. Trimming removed 8 bases from V and 8 bases from J, with 21 bases in between. The DNA for the CDR3 is TGTGCCAGCTGCCGGGACTCCTATTTCTCTGGGGAGCTGTTTTTT. Translating it yields CASCRDSYFSGELFF.

The DNA of the CDR3 is TGTGCCACCTCCGTGGAGTTGGACACCGGGGAGCTGTTTTTT. This gives the protein CATSVELDTGELFF. The chain has TRBV15 and TRBJ2-2; no definite D call. From germline, CDR1 is LNHNV and CDR2 YYDKDF (reference sequence). The CDR3 has 14 residues. V was cut by 8 bases and J by 3 bases, with 13 bases left in between.

V and J are TRBV14 and TRBJ1-1, with 11 positions matching TRBD1. The V gene's germline CDR1 is SGHDN and CDR2 FVKESK. V lost 6 bases and J lost 10; bases outside the gene matches: 16. CDR3 length: 16 amino acids. DNA for the CDR3: TGTGCCAGCAGTCGTTGGAGCCCGGGACAGGGGGATCGAGCTTTCTTT. Its translation: CASSRWSPGQGDRAFF.

This sequence joins TRBV11-2 and TRBJ2-7; D perhaps matches TRBD2 (5 bases). The CDR3 loop spans 13 amino acids. Germline assignment: CDR1 SGHAT and CDR2 FQNNGV. Trimming removed 6 bases at V and 4 bases at J, with 13 bases between. CDR3: CASSFRSGYEQYF. For the CDR3, the DNA is TGTGCCAGCAGTTTCAGGTCGGGGTACGAGCAGTACTTC.

The chain has TRBV7-3 and TRBJ2-7, with 7 bases identical to TRBD1. The CDR3 is 13 amino acids. V trimming: 4 bases; J trimming: 1 base; junction bases outside the gene matches: 1. Per germline, CDR1 SGHTA and CDR2 FQGTGA. The CDR3 here is CASSWDRSYEQYF. The CDR3 coding sequence is TGTGCCAGCAGCTGGGACAGATCCTACGAGCAGTACTTC.

Remarks on this clone: The sample carries other DNA sequences with the same CDR3. This chain connects TRBV5-1 to TRBJ1-2, with 7 bases lining up with TRBD1. Germline V CDR1 and CDR2: SGHRS, YFSETQ. The V and J ends lost 0 bases and 8 bases, in that order; junction bases with no gene match: 4. The CDR3 has 13 residues. CDR3 region: CASSLGQGEGYTF. The CDR3 bases are TGCGCCAGCAGCTTGGGACAGGGAGAGGGCTACACCTTC.

This clone was counted a few times. The rearrangement joins TRBV7-9 to TRBJ2-5, with D tentatively TRBD1 (5 bases). The end of the DNA fits TRBJ2-7 better, so the J call may be wrong. Looked up from germline, CDR1 is SEHNR and CDR2 is FQNEAQ (reference sequence). The CDR3 totals 12 residues. Written as DNA, the CDR3 is TGTGCCAGCAGCTTTCAGGGATACGAGCAGTACTTC. Its protein is CASSFQGYEQYF.

As DNA, the CDR3 is TGTGCCTGGAGTAGAGGGACAGGGGAGGTCTATGGCTACACCTTC. Translating gives CAWSRGTGEVYGYTF. The chain links TRBV30 to TRBJ1-2, with TRBD1 identical over 10 bases. Unmatched junction bases numbered 7, after V lost 2 bases and J lost 4 bases. This CDR3 is 15 amino acids long. Germline V lookup: CDR1 GTSNPN, CDR2 SVGIG (reference sequence).

The V gene is TRBV6-5, the J gene TRBJ1-6; a weak D match, TRBD1 (5 bases). Germline lookup yields CDR1 MNHEY and CDR2 SVGAGI. This CDR3 spans 15 amino acids. Trimming shortened V by 7 bases and J by 9 bases, and 19 bases separated the two germline ends. CDR3 loop: CASMSGREGGSPLHF. The CDR3 DNA is TGTGCCAGCATGTCGGGCAGGGAGGGCGGTTCACCCCTCCACTTT.

The chain combines TRBV6-6 with TRBJ2-5, with D possibly being TRBD2 (6 bases). The CDR3 length is 12 residues. The V and J ends lost 3 bases and 7 bases respectively, with 9 bases between them. The germline V gene has CDR1 MNHNY and CDR2 SVGAGI (reference sequence). As DNA, the CDR3 is TGTGCCAGCAGTTATCGGGAGAGGACCCAGTACTTC. Residues: CASSYRERTQYF.

This clone was counted a few times. The chain carries TRBV9 and TRBJ1-1, with TRBD1 as a possible D gene (6 bases). Germline assignment: CDR1 SGDLS and CDR2 YYNGEE. V dropped 7 bases and J dropped 8 bases, with 21 bases sitting between them. The CDR3 has 14 residues. The CDR3, as DNA: TGTGCCAGCGGCCCGCTCGGGACAAACCGGGAAGCTTTCTTT. This translates into CASGPLGTNREAFF.

The rearrangement joins TRBV6-5 to TRBJ2-3; possibly TRBD2 for D (7 bases). The germline gives CDR1 MNHEY, CDR2 SVGAGI. V was shortened by 1 base and J by 3 bases, with 11 bases between the two germline ends. The CDR3 is 15 residues long. DNA of the CDR3: TGTGCCAGCAGTTACTGGGGGGGCGGAACAGATACGCAGTATTTT. Its protein is CASSYWGGGTDTQYF.

This clone was seen a handful of times. J is TRBJ2-7 and V is TRBV29-1; TRBD2 matches 10 bases. The germline gives CDR1 SQVTM, CDR2 ANQGSEA. V lost 4 bases, J lost 6 bases, and 3 bases stayed unmatched. CDR3 length: 12 amino acids. CDR3: CSVGLAGVEQYF. The CDR3 nucleotides read TGCAGCGTTGGTCTAGCGGGAGTCGAGCAGTACTTC.

As concerns this clone: It is unclear where the CDR3 begins or ends on the DNA, so no DNA is shown, and the CDR3 is as TCRdb lists it. The chain has TRBV11-2 and TRBJ2-7; the D call TRBD2 from the table was never checked on the DNA. Germline V lookup: CDR1 SGHAT, CDR2 FQNNGV. The CDR3 length is 15 residues, termini included. The CDR3 reads CASSFAAGAIGEQCF.

J is TRBJ2-5 and V is TRBV5-4; 9 bases are a match to TRBD2. The germline V gene encodes CDR1 SGHNT and CDR2 YYREEE (reference sequence). This CDR3 is 17 amino acids long. J lost 4 bases, V lost 3 bases, and 13 bases had no gene match. CDR3 protein: CASSWTGGGGEGETQYF. In DNA form, the CDR3 reads TGTGCCAGCAGCTGGACCGGGGGCGGGGGGGAGGGAGAGACCCAGTACTTC.

The chain uses TRBV6-5 and TRBJ2-1; D is possibly TRBD2 (5 bases). The CDR3 is made up of 12 amino acids. The germline V gene encodes CDR1 MNHEY and CDR2 SVGAGI. Deletions cut 7 bases from V and 6 bases from J, with 10 bases between. CDR3: CASTSGSNEQFF. The DNA of the CDR3 is TGTGCCAGCACCTCTGGGAGCAATGAGCAGTTCTTC.

About this clone: At the DNA level, this CDR3 is encoded by other sequences in the same sample as well. The chain uses TRBV4-2 and TRBJ1-2; the D is unclear. CDR1 and CDR2 from the germline V gene are LGHNA and YNFKEQ. V was trimmed by 0 bases and J by 4 bases, leaving 3 bases between them. CDR3 length: 12 residues. Here the CDR3 reads CASSQDSYGYTF. The CDR3, as DNA: TGTGCCAGCAGCCAAGATAGCTATGGCTACACCTTC.

V is TRBV10-3 and J is TRBJ2-1; TRBD1 matches at 10 bases. This CDR3 is built from 14 residues. V dropped 3 bases and J dropped 8; count of bases not matched to a gene: 4. Germline values: CDR1 ENHRY, CDR2 SYGVKD. The CDR3 protein is CAISDETGGDEQFF. The CDR3 region has the DNA TGTGCCATCAGTGATGAGACAGGGGGCGATGAGCAGTTCTTC.

The chain combines TRBV27 with TRBJ2-7; 9 nucleotides line up with TRBD1. CDR3 length equals 12 residues. CDR1 is MNHEY and CDR2 is SMNVEV in the germline V gene (reference sequence). Germline trimming cut 10 bases from V and 6 bases from J; bases unmatched to any gene: 7. This CDR3 reads CATTGQGSEQYF. As DNA, the CDR3 is TGTGCCACCACGGGACAGGGAAGCGAGCAGTACTTC.

The gene calls are TRBV6-5 and TRBJ2-7; D possibly corresponds to TRBD1 (6 bases). The V end lost 7 bases, the J end lost 4 bases, and 8 bases lay between the germline ends. Germline CDR1 and CDR2: MNHEY and SVGAGI. This CDR3 is 11 amino acids long. The CDR3 loop reads CASTQGYEQYF. The CDR3 DNA reads as TGTGCCAGCACACAGGGATACGAGCAGTACTTC.

The CDR3 here is CASETGGVYPYEQFF. CDR3 nucleotide sequence: TGTGCCAGCGAGACAGGGGGCGTATATCCGTATGAGCAGTTCTTC. V gene TRBV18 combines with J gene TRBJ2-1; 10 nucleotides agree with TRBD1. After removal of 8 bases from V and 8 bases from J, the junction contained 12 bases not matched to a gene. Per germline, CDR1 KGHSH and CDR2 LQKENI. This CDR3 contains 15 residues.

The genes are TRBV19 and TRBJ1-5; the D gene is possibly TRBD1 (5 bases). The CDR3 is 15 amino acids. Trimming took off 4 bases at V and 5 bases at J, with 15 bases between the two ends. Per the germline V gene, CDR1 is LNHDA and CDR2 is SQIVND (reference sequence). The CDR3 is CASSNSGTGYQPQHF. The CDR3 DNA follows: TGTGCCAGTAGTAATTCCGGTACAGGTTATCAGCCCCAGCATTTT.

This sequence joins TRBV27 and TRBJ1-1; no clear D gene. Germline V CDR1 and CDR2: MNHEY, SMNVEV (reference sequence). The CDR3 runs 13 residues. V dropped 1 base and J dropped 2 bases, with 5 bases sitting between them. The chain's CDR3 is CASSLWPNTEAFF. The CDR3 coding sequence is TGTGCCAGCAGTTTATGGCCCAACACTGAAGCTTTCTTT.

This clone showed up just once. The chain is built from TRBV15 and TRBJ2-2; TRBD2 might be the D (5 bases). V was clipped by 4 bases and J by 6 bases, with 15 bases between them. Germline values: CDR1 LNHNV, CDR2 YYDKDF (reference sequence). The CDR3 sequence is 15 residues long. The CDR3 nucleotides are TGTGCCACCAGCAATCTAGCCGGAGGCGCCGGGGAGCTGTTTTTT. Its protein product is CATSNLAGGAGELFF.

This sequence joins TRBV18 and TRBJ1-1, with 7 bases identical to TRBD1. V shed 5 bases and J 5 bases; nucleotides not matched to a gene: 5. This CDR3 is 13 amino acids long. Germline V gene sequence: CDR1 KGHSH, CDR2 LQKENI. CDR3 region: CASSRDRETEAFF. DNA for the CDR3: TGTGCCAGCTCAAGAGACAGGGAAACTGAAGCTTTCTTT.

This clone has just one count. The rearrangement joins TRBV4-2 to TRBJ1-1, with TRBD1 matching over 9 bases. Germline assignment: CDR1 LGHNA and CDR2 YNFKEQ. The CDR3 loop spans 15 amino acids. V was clipped by 4 bases and J by 1 base; unmatched bases: 4. The CDR3 DNA follows: TGTGCCAGCAGCCCGGACAGGGGAGGGAACACTGAAGCTTTCTTT. Translating it yields CASSPDRGGNTEAFF.

This clone was seen only a few times. This sequence joins TRBV4-1 and TRBJ2-7; D not resolved. The germline V gene encodes CDR1 MGHRA and CDR2 YSYEKL. Deletions cut 0 bases from V and 0 bases from J, with 3 bases between. This CDR3 has 13 amino acids. The CDR3: CASSQDSSYEQYF. Here the CDR3 DNA reads TGCGCCAGCAGCCAAGACAGCTCCTACGAGCAGTACTTC.